This T cell receptor (beta chain) was documented in a study of cytomegalovirus exposure and HLA in healthy donors. General observations from the study: The authors listed about 170 TCR beta chains as cytomegalovirus-associated.

Sampled while nominally healthy, donors likely had unrecorded immune exposures. As concerns this clone: The antigen is undetermined.

A multiplex PCR was run with 60 Vbeta primers and 13 Jbeta primers. Clones were read by immunoSEQ multiplex PCR, and TCRdb kept only the in-frame ones, dropping some. Its clone listing holds 120,000 to 150,000 clones. The V gene's germline CDR1 is SGHVS and CDR2 FNYEAQ. V lost 1 base to trimming and J lost 4 bases, with 17 bases between them. This CDR3 has 17 amino acids. This TCR came from a man aged 35 to 55 in good health and CMV-seronegative. The rearrangement joins TRBV7-6 to TRBJ2-1; perhaps TRBD1 as D (6 bases). Specimen: PBMCs. This CDR3 reads CASSLGIGGSGYNEQFF. DNA for the CDR3: TGTGCCAGCAGCTTAGGTATTGGGGGCTCCGGGTACAATGAGCAGTTCTTC.